Following are 21 T cell receptor beta chains from one sample sequenced in a study of cytomegalovirus exposure and HLA in healthy donors. Primers for the PCR totalled 60 Vbeta and 13 Jbeta. Libraries were prepared by immunoSEQ multiplex PCR; TCRdb keeps only in-frame clonotypes and omits some of them. Of 30,000 or so clones in the sample, about 60% were seen once. The sample was PBMCs. The receptors here all came from a middle-aged man in good health and CMV-seropositive.

This chain connects TRBV30 to TRBJ2-7; a possible D gene is TRBD2 (7 bases). The CDR3 is 15 amino acids. In germline, CDR1 is GTSNPN, CDR2 SVGIG (reference sequence). Trimming took 3 bases from V and 5 from J, leaving 20 bases between them. As DNA, the CDR3 is TGTGCCTGGAGCAGTAGGGGGGACTATCCCAACGAGCAGTACTTC. Its protein product is CAWSSRGDYPNEQYF.

This chain links TRBV10-3 with TRBJ1-1; weak D call: TRBD1 (5 bases). This CDR3 spans 11 amino acids. The V and J ends lost 9 bases and 8 bases respectively, with 13 bases between them. CDR1 is ENHRY and CDR2 is SYGVKD in the germline V gene. CDR3 DNA: TGTGCCATAAAGGGGCCGGCCGAAGCTTTCTTT. Amino acid sequence: CAIKGPAEAFF.

This clone was seen a few times. J is TRBJ1-5 and V is TRBV20-1; D ambiguous. There are 11 residues in the CDR3. V lost 5 bases, J lost 7 bases, and 9 bases lay in between. Germline V gives CDR1 DFQATT, CDR2 SNEGSKA (reference sequence). CDR3 amino acids: CSAGRTQPQHF. The CDR3 region has the DNA TGCAGTGCTGGCAGAACACAGCCCCAGCATTTT.

The CDR3 nucleotides are TGCGCCAGCAGCCAAGGGCGTCAGGGGGCTTGGGATACGCAGTATTTT. Its translation: CASSQGRQGAWDTQYF. The chain uses TRBV4-1 and TRBJ2-3; 8 bases line up with TRBD1. The germline V gene has CDR1 MGHRA and CDR2 YSYEKL. Trimming took 1 base from V and 6 from J; bases not matched to a gene: 9. The CDR3 is made up of 16 amino acids.

The rearrangement joins TRBV29-1 to TRBJ2-1; TRBD2 agrees at 12 bases. CDR1 and CDR2 from the germline V gene are SQVTM and ANQGSEA. The CDR3 length is 13 residues. The trim removed 5 bases at V and 7 bases at J, leaving 3 bases unmatched. The CDR3 region has the DNA TGCAGCGTTAAAACTAGCGGGAGGAATGAGCAGTTCTTC. This sequence encodes CSVKTSGRNEQFF.

This chain joins TRBV6-1 and TRBJ2-2, with a tentative D call TRBD1 (6 bases). Germline lookup yields CDR1 MNHNS and CDR2 SASEGT. The length of the CDR3 is 15 residues. V was pared by 3 bases and J by 6 bases, with 14 bases between. CDR3 bases: TGTGCCAGCAGTGATGACAGGTTTTCCCCCGGGGAGCTGTTTTTT. Translation: CASSDDRFSPGELFF.

CDR3 bases: TGTGCCAGCAGCCTACTAAGTGGGAGCACAGATACGCAGTATTTT. Translated, it gives CASSLLSGSTDTQYF. The V call is TRBV6-5, the J call TRBJ2-3; D remains ambiguous. CDR3 size: 15 residues. Trimming cost V 6 bases and J 0 bases, with 13 bases left between them. Germline loops: CDR1 MNHEY, CDR2 SVGAGI.

The genes are TRBV10-2 and TRBJ2-3; a weak D match, TRBD1 (5 bases). This CDR3 has 11 amino acids. Germline values: CDR1 WSHSY, CDR2 SAAADI. V was trimmed by 7 bases and J by 14 bases, leaving 16 bases between them. CDR3 DNA sequence: TGCGCCAGCATGCGAGACAGTATAGTGTATTTT. Translated, it gives CASMRDSIVYF.

The chain couples TRBV28 to TRBJ2-7; no firm D call. The CDR3 length is 14 residues. CDR1 MDHEN and CDR2 SYDVKM come from the germline V gene. Between the trimmed V and J ends, which lost 4 bases and 2 bases, there was a span of 12 bases. CDR3 in DNA: TGTGCCAGCAGTTACTGGGCCTATACCTACGAGCAGTACTTC. Protein sequence: CASSYWAYTYEQYF.

This chain connects TRBV29-1 to TRBJ2-3; D is unresolved. The CDR3 totals 16 residues. Per the germline V gene, CDR1 is SQVTM and CDR2 is ANQGSEA. Trimming took 0 bases from V and 2 from J, leaving 15 bases between them. CDR3 in DNA: TGCAGCGTTGAAGAATTCCTAGAGCTAAACACAGATACGCAGTATTTT. This encodes CSVEEFLELNTDTQYF.

Only a few counts were recorded for this clone. The chain links TRBV9 to TRBJ2-7; TRBD2 might be the D (7 bases). V was clipped by 4 bases and J by 6 bases, with 23 bases between them. The CDR3 contains 16 residues. CDR1 is SGDLS and CDR2 is YYNGEE in the germline V gene. CDR3 protein: CASSTQEGGIRSEQYF. In DNA form, the CDR3 reads TGTGCCAGCAGCACGCAGGAGGGGGGGATACGAAGCGAGCAGTACTTC.

The chain recombines TRBV5-6 with TRBJ1-5; 8 positions agree with TRBD1. With 4 bases clipped from V and 2 bases from J, the junction kept 8 bases outside the gene matches. This CDR3 spans 16 amino acids. Germline V gives CDR1 SGHDT, CDR2 YYEEEE. The CDR3 reads CASSPQGAHGNQPQHF. The CDR3, as DNA: TGTGCCAGCAGCCCCCAGGGGGCTCATGGCAATCAGCCCCAGCATTTT.

The DNA of the CDR3 is TGTGCCAGCAGCTTAGGGACTAGCGGGGGAGAGACCCAGTACTTC. It specifies CASSLGTSGGETQYF. The V gene is TRBV7-2, the J gene TRBJ2-5, with 13 bases aligning to TRBD2. The CDR3 has 15 amino acids. CDR1 and CDR2 from the germline V gene are SGHTA and FQGNSA. Trimming took 1 base from V and 4 from J; bases not matched to a gene: 0.

The genes are TRBV5-1 and TRBJ2-5; D unresolved. Germline assignment: CDR1 SGHRS and CDR2 YFSETQ. Trimming left V 0 bases short and J 1 base short, with 4 bases between. The CDR3 sequence is 13 residues long. The CDR3 DNA reads as TGCGCCAGCAGCTTGGAAGCCCAAGAGACCCAGTACTTC. Its protein is CASSLEAQETQYF.

This CDR3 reads CASSQGVQALHEQYF. The CDR3 DNA follows: TGCGCCAGCAGCCAAGGGGTACAGGCCCTCCACGAGCAGTACTTC. The chain has TRBV4-1 and TRBJ2-7; weak D call: TRBD1 (5 bases). The CDR3 totals 15 residues. Germline CDR1 MGHRA, CDR2 YSYEKL. V lost 1 base to trimming and J lost 5 bases, with 15 bases between them.

Notes on this clone: The germline gene is not matched at one end of the junction; a read error may be the cause. This chain connects TRBV4-2 to TRBJ1-1, with 7 bases identical to TRBD1. The CDR3 length is 12 residues. Germline values: CDR1 LGHNA, CDR2 YNFKEQ. The CDR3 region has the DNA TGTGCCAGCGGGACAGCGAACGCTGAAGCTTTCTTT. Amino acid sequence: CASGTANAEAFF.

The chain carries TRBV4-2 and TRBJ2-2, with 11 bases fitting TRBD2. CDR1 is LGHNA, CDR2 YNFKEQ, per germline. Germline trimming cut 4 bases from V and 4 bases from J; bases unmatched to any gene: 5. The CDR3 spans 16 residues. This chain's CDR3 is CASSRLAGLGTGELFF. CDR3 nucleotides: TGTGCCAGCAGCCGACTAGCGGGATTGGGCACCGGGGAGCTGTTTTTT.

There are a few counts of this clone. The V call is TRBV10-3, the J call TRBJ1-5; no clear D. The CDR3 is 12 residues long. Trimming stripped 5 bases from V and 4 bases from J, with 6 bases between. The germline V gene has CDR1 ENHRY and CDR2 SYGVKD. The DNA for the CDR3 is TGTGCCATCAGTAACACAAATCAGCCCCAGCATTTT. Protein sequence: CAISNTNQPQHF.

The V gene is TRBV4-1, the J gene TRBJ2-7; 12 nucleotides line up with TRBD2. J gave up 4 bases and V 1 base, and 2 bases lay outside the gene matches. CDR1 and CDR2 from the germline V gene are MGHRA and YSYEKL. The length of the CDR3 is 15 residues. The CDR3 loop is CASSQVTSGGYEQYF. In nucleotides, the CDR3 is TGCGCCAGCAGCCAAGTCACTAGCGGGGGGTACGAGCAGTACTTC.

The chain's CDR3 is CSVKDRGSTYEQYF. CDR3 nucleotide sequence: TGCAGCGTCAAGGACAGGGGGAGCACCTACGAGCAGTACTTC. The gene calls are TRBV29-1 and TRBJ2-7, with 10 bases that match TRBD1. The germline CDR1 and CDR2 sequences are SQVTM and ANQGSEA. CDR3 size: 14 residues. J lost 2 bases, V lost 6 bases, and 7 bases had no gene match.

This clone was seen only once. The chain is built from TRBV5-6 and TRBJ2-3, with a possible D match to TRBD2 (5 bases). The CDR3 extends over 16 amino acids. Germline V lookup: CDR1 SGHDT, CDR2 YYEEEE. V was pared by 3 bases and J by 0 bases, with 14 bases between. The CDR3 DNA reads TGTGCCAGCAGCTCGTTAGCGTTGTATAGCACAGATACGCAGTATTTT. Translating gives CASSSLALYSTDTQYF.